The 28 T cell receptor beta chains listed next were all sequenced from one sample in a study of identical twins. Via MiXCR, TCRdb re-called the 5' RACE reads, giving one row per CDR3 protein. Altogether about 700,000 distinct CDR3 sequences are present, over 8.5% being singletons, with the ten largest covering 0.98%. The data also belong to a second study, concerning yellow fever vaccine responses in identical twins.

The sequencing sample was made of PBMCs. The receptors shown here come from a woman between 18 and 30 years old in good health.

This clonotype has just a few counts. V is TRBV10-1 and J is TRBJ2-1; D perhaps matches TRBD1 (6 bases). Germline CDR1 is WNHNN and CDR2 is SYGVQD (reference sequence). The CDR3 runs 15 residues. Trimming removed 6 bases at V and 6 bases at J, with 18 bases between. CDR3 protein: CASRPTGTQGNEQFF. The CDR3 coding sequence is TGCGCCAGCAGACCAACCGGGACACAGGGCAATGAGCAGTTCTTC.

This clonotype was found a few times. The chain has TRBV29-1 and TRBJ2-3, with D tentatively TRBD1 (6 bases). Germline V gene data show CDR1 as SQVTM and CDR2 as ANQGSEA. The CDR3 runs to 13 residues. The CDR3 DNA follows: TGCAGTCTCCAGGGGCCTAGAACAGATACGCAGTATTTT. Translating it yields CSLQGPRTDTQYF.

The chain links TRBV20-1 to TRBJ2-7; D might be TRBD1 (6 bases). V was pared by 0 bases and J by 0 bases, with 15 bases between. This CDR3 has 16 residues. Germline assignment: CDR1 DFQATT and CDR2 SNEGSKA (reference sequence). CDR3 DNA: TGCAGTGCTAGAGACAGTGCGGACAGCCACTCCTACGAGCAGTACTTC. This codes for CSARDSADSHSYEQYF.

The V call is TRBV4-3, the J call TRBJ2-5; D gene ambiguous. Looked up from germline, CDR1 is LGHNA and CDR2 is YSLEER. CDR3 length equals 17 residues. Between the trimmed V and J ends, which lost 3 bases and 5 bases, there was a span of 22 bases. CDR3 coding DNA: TGCGCCAGCAGCCAGGGTATAGACATCACCGTGGGGGAGACCCAGTACTTC. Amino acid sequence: CASSQGIDITVGETQYF.

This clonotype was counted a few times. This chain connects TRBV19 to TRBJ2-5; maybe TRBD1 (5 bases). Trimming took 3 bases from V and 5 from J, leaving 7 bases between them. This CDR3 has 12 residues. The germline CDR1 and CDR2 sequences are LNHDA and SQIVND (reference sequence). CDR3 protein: CASSMTEETQYF. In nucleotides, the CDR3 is TGTGCCAGTAGTATGACAGAGGAGACCCAGTACTTC.

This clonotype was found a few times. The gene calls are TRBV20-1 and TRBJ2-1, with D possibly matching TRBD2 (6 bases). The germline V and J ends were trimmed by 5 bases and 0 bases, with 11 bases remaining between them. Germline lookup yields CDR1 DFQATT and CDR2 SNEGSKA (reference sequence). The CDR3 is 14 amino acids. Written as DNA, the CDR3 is TGCAGTGCTTTGGGACTGGGCTCCTACAATGAGCAGTTCTTC. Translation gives CSALGLGSYNEQFF.

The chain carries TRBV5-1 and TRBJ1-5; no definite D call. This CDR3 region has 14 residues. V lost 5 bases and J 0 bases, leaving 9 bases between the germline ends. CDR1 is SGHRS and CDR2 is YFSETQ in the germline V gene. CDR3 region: CASSPDVSNQPQHF. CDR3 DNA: TGCGCCAGCAGTCCGGACGTTAGCAATCAGCCCCAGCATTTT.

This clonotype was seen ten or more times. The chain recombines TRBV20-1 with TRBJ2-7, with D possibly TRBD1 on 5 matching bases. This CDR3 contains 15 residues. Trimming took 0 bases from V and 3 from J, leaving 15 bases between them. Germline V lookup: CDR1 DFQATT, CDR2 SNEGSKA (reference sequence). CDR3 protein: CSARDHSSGHYEQYF. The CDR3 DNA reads TGCAGTGCTAGAGATCACTCGTCAGGACACTACGAGCAGTACTTC.

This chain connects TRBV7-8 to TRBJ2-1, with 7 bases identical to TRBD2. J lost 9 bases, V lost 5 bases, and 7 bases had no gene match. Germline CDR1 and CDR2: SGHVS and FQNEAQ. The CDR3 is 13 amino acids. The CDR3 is CASSVREGSEQFF. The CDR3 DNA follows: TGTGCCAGCAGCGTAAGGGAGGGGTCTGAGCAGTTCTTC.

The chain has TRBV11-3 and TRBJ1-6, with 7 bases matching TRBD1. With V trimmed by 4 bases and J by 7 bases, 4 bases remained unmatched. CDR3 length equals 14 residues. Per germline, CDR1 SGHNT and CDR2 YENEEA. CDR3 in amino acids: CASSSRGPNSPLHF. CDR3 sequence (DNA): TGTGCCAGCAGCTCGAGGGGGCCGAATTCACCCCTCCACTTT.

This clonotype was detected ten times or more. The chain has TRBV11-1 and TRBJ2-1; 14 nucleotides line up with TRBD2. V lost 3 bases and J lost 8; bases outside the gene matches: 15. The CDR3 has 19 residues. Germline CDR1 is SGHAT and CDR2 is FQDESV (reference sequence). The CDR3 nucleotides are TGTGCCAGCAGCTTTCCGTTGACTAGCGGGAGGGCCCTTTTGGATGAGCAGTTCTTC. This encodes CASSFPLTSGRALLDEQFF.

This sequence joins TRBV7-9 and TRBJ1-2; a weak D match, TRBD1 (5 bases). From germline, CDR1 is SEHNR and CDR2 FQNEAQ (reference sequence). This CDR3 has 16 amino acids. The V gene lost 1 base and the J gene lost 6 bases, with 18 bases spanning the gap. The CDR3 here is CASSLGTGTAGDGYTF. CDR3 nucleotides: TGTGCCAGCAGCTTAGGAACCGGGACGGCGGGAGATGGCTACACCTTC.

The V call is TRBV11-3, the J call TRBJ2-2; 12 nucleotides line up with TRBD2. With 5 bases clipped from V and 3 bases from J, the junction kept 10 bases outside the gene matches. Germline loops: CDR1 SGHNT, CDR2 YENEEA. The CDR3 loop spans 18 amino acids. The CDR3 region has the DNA TGTGCCAGCAGCCAGGCTCTAGCGGGAGGGGGGTACACCGGGGAGCTGTTTTTT. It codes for CASSQALAGGGYTGELFF.

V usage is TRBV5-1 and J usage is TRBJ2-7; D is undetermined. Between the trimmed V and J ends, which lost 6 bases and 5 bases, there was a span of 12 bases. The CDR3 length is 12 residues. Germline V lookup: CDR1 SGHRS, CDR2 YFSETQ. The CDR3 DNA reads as TGCGCCAGCACCCCGGACGGTCACGAGCAGTACTTC. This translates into CASTPDGHEQYF. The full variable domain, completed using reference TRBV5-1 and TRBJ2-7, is KAGVTQTPRYLIKTRGQQVTLSCSPISGHRSVSWYQQTPGQGLQFLFEYFSETQRNKGNFPGRFSGRQFSNSRSEMNVSTLELGDSALYLCASTPDGHEQYFGPGTRLTVT.

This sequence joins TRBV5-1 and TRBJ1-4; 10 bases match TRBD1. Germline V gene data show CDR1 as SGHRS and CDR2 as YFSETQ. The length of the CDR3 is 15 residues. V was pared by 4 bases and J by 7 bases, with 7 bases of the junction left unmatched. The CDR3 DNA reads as TGCGCCAGCAGCACCCAGGGACAGGGGTTTGAAAAACTGTTTTTT. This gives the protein CASSTQGQGFEKLFF.

The CDR3 here is CSARDGIGGLAGYNEQFF. The CDR3 region has the DNA TGCAGTGCTAGAGATGGGATCGGGGGACTAGCGGGGTACAATGAGCAGTTCTTC. The chain combines TRBV20-1 with TRBJ2-1; 13 bases are shared with TRBD2. Germline loops: CDR1 DFQATT, CDR2 SNEGSKA (reference sequence). V shed 0 bases and J 4 bases; nucleotides not matched to a gene: 9. This CDR3 has 18 residues.

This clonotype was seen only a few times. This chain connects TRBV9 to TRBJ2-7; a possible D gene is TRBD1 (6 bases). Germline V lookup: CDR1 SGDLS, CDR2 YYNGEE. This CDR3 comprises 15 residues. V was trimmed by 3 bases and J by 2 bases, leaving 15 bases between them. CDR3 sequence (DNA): TGTGCCAGCAGCGAGGGCCCCGGACAGCCCTACGAGCAGTACTTC. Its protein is CASSEGPGQPYEQYF. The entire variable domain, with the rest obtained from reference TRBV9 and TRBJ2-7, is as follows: DSGVTQTPKHLITATGQRVTLRCSPRSGDLSVYWYQQSLDQGLQFLIQYYNGEERAKGNILERFSAQQFPDLHSELNLSSLELGDSALYFCASSEGPGQPYEQYFGPGTRLTVT.

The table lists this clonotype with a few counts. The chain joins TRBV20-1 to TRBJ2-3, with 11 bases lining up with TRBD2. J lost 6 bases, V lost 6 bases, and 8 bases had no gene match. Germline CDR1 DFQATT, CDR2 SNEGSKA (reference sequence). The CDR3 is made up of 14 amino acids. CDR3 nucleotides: TGCAGTGCCGGTCTAGCGGGAGGTTCGGATACGCAGTATTTT. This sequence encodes CSAGLAGGSDTQYF.

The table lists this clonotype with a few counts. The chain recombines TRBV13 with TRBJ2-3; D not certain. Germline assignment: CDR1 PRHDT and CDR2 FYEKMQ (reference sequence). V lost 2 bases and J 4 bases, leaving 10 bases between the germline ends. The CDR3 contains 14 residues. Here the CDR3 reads CASSLRSFPDTQYF. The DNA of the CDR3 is TGTGCCAGCAGCTTACGCAGTTTCCCAGATACGCAGTATTTT.

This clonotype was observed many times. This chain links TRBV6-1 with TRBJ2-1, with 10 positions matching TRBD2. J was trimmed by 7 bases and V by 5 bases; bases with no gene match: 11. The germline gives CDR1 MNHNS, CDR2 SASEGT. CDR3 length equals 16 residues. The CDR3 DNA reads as TGTGCCAGCAGTCAACAGCGGGGGGGTGAGGGAAATGAGCAGTTCTTC. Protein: CASSQQRGGEGNEQFF.

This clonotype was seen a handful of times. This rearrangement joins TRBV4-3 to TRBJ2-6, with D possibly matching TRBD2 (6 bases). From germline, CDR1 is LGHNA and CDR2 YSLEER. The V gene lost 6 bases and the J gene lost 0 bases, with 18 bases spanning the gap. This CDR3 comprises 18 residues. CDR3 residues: CASSPGSGGNSGANVLTF. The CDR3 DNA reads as TGCGCCAGCAGTCCCGGGTCAGGAGGGAACTCTGGGGCCAACGTCCTGACTTTC.

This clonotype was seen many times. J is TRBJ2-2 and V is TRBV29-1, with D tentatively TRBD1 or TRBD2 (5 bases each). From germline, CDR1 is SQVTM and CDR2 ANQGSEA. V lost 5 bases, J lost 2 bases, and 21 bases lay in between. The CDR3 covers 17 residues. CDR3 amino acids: CSVLGPRSGRNTGELFF. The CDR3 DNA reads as TGCAGCGTTTTGGGACCCCGAAGCGGACGCAACACCGGGGAGCTGTTTTTT.

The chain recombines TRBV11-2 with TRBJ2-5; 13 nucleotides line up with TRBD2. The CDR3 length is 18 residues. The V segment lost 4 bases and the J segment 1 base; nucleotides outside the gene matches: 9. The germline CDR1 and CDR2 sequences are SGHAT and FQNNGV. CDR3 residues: CASSSPLAGGPVQETQYF. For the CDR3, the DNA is TGTGCCAGCAGCTCACCACTAGCGGGGGGGCCAGTCCAAGAGACCCAGTACTTC. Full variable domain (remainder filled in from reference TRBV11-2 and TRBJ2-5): EAGVAQSPRYKIIEKRQSVAFWCNPISGHATLYWYQQILGQGPKLLIQFQNNGVVDDSQLPKDRFSAERLKGVDSTLKIQPAKLEDSAVYLCASSSPLAGGPVQETQYFGPGTRLLVL.

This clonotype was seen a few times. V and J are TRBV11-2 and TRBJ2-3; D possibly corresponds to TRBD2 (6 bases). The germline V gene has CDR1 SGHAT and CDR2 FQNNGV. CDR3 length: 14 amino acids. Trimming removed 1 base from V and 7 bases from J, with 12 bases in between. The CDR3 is CASSLGSSGYTQYF. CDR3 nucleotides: TGTGCCAGCAGCTTAGGAAGTAGCGGTTATACGCAGTATTTT. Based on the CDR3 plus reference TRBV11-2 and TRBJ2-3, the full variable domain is EAGVAQSPRYKIIEKRQSVAFWCNPISGHATLYWYQQILGQGPKLLIQFQNNGVVDDSQLPKDRFSAERLKGVDSTLKIQPAKLEDSAVYLCASSLGSSGYTQYFGPGTRLTVL.

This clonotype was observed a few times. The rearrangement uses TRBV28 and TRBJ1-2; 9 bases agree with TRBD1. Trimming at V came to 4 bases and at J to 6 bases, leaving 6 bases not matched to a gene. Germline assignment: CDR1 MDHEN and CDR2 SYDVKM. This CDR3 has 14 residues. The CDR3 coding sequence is TGTGCCAGCAGTTCCGGGACAGGGAGCAATGGCTACACCTTC. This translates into CASSSGTGSNGYTF.

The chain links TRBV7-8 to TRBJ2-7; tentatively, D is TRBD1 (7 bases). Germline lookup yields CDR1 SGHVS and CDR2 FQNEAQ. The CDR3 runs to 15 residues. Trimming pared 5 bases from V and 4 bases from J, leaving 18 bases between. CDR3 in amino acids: CASSPRQGGAYEQYF. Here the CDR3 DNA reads TGTGCCAGCAGCCCCAGACAGGGAGGAGCTTACGAGCAGTACTTC.

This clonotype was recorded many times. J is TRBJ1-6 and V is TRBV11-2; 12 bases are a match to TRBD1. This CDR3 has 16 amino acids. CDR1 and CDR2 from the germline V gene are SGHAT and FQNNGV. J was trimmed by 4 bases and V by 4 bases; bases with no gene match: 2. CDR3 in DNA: TGTGCCAGCAGCTGGGGACAGGGGGCTTATAATTCACCCCTCCACTTT. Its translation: CASSWGQGAYNSPLHF. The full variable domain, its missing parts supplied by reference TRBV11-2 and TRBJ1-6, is EAGVAQSPRYKIIEKRQSVAFWCNPISGHATLYWYQQILGQGPKLLIQFQNNGVVDDSQLPKDRFSAERLKGVDSTLKIQPAKLEDSAVYLCASSWGQGAYNSPLHFGNGTRLTVT.

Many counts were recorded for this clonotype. CDR3 protein: CASSQDELAGAGEQFF. The CDR3, as DNA: TGCGCCAGCAGCCAAGATGAATTGGCCGGGGCGGGTGAGCAGTTCTTC. The chain recombines TRBV4-3 with TRBJ2-1, with D perhaps assigned TRBD1 or TRBD2 (5 bases each). CDR1 is LGHNA and CDR2 is YSLEER in the germline V gene. This CDR3 comprises 16 residues. The V and J ends lost 0 bases and 9 bases respectively, with 18 bases between them.